Listed here are 8 T cell receptor beta chains from one sample, sequenced in a study of shared clonotypes between healthy human individuals (dated by TCRdb to 2018 to 2021). Libraries came from the immunoSEQ multiplex PCR assay. TCRdb took this table from immuneACCESS and kept in-frame rearrangements with V and J called. Such tables lack part of the clones; where checked against another copy, unresolved V genes explain under half of the gap, and the rest is unexplained. In all, the sample holds roughly 1,000,000 clones, and about four fifths of those were seen once. Together, the top ten hold approximately 0.5% of the sample. Sequenced: memory CD4+ T cells from PBMCs. Taken with the paper, the label for cell subset or site translates to: CD45RA-negative fraction. These receptors were obtained from a man between 18 and 29 years old in good health. Some clones in this sample may be carry-over from other donors' samples.

The V gene is TRBV28, the J gene TRBJ1-5; a weak D match, TRBD1 (5 bases). This CDR3 region has 15 residues. Trimming cost V 3 bases and J 8 bases, with 17 bases left between them. The germline gives CDR1 MDHEN, CDR2 SYDVKM. The CDR3 sequence: CASSFVAGRYEPQHF. CDR3 sequence (DNA): TGTGCCAGCAGTTTCGTAGCAGGGAGGTATGAGCCCCAGCATTTT.

The V gene is TRBV15, the J gene TRBJ1-2; D possibly corresponds to TRBD1 (6 bases). Germline-derived CDR1 and CDR2 are LNHNV and YYDKDF (reference sequence). The CDR3 loop spans 15 amino acids. Trimming removed 1 base from V and 4 bases from J, with 13 bases in between. This CDR3 is CATSRGDTESYGYTF. For the CDR3, the DNA is TGTGCCACCAGCAGAGGGGACACAGAATCCTATGGCTACACCTTC. Combining the CDR3 with reference TRBV15 and TRBJ1-2 gives the whole variable domain DAMVIQNPRYQVTQFGKPVTLSCSQTLNHNVMYWYQQKSSQAPKLLFHYYDKDFNNEADTPDNFQSRRPNTSFCFLDIRSPGLGDTAMYLCATSRGDTESYGYTFGSGTRLTVV.

This clone was recorded only once. V and J are TRBV7-3 and TRBJ1-1; D remains unclear. The CDR3 extends over 14 amino acids. Germline assignment: CDR1 SGHTA and CDR2 FQGTGA. The germline V and J ends were trimmed by 1 base and 1 base, with 7 bases remaining between them. Written as DNA, the CDR3 is TGTGCCAGCAGCTTAAACAGCCAGAACACTGAAGCTTTCTTT. Amino acid sequence: CASSLNSQNTEAFF.

The J gene is TRBJ2-7, the V gene TRBV9; no firm D call. The CDR3 is 15 residues long. CDR1 is SGDLS and CDR2 is YYNGEE in the germline V gene. Between the trimmed V and J ends, which lost 0 bases and 3 bases, there was a span of 13 bases. The CDR3 protein is CASSVDWSTDYEQYF. CDR3 DNA sequence: TGTGCCAGCAGCGTAGATTGGTCCACAGACTACGAGCAGTACTTC.

The J gene is TRBJ2-7, the V gene TRBV19; 7 bases map to TRBD2. This CDR3 is built from 13 residues. Germline V gene data show CDR1 as LNHDA and CDR2 as SQIVND (reference sequence). The ends lost 5 bases at V and 7 bases at J; junction bases unmatched: 8. CDR3 sequence (DNA): TGTGCCAGTAGTCTACTACTGGGAGGGGAGCAGTACTTC. This encodes CASSLLLGGEQYF.

The V and J genes are TRBV7-2 and TRBJ2-3, with 9 bases that match TRBD1. The CDR3 consists of 18 residues. CDR1 and CDR2 from the germline V gene are SGHTA and FQGNSA. With V trimmed by 5 bases and J by 6 bases, 18 bases remained unmatched. The CDR3 spells CASSETGGGTPPLDTQYF. The CDR3 nucleotides read TGTGCCAGCAGCGAAACAGGGGGCGGGACTCCCCCTCTGGATACGCAGTATTTT.

The V and J genes are TRBV9 and TRBJ1-2; possibly TRBD1 for D (5 bases). CDR3 length equals 11 residues. Trimming removed 3 bases from V and 8 bases from J, with 8 bases in between. From germline, CDR1 is SGDLS and CDR2 YYNGEE. The CDR3 region has the DNA TGTGCCAGCAGCGCTACAGGCGGCTACACCTTC. This gives the protein CASSATGGYTF.

V usage is TRBV4-1 and J usage is TRBJ2-7; possibly TRBD1 for D (6 bases). Germline V lookup: CDR1 MGHRA, CDR2 YSYEKL. The germline V and J ends were trimmed by 1 base and 5 bases, with 12 bases remaining between them. The CDR3 has 14 residues. CDR3 residues: CASSQVGTGNEQYF. The CDR3 DNA reads as TGCGCCAGCAGCCAAGTCGGCACAGGGAACGAGCAGTACTTC.